Listed here are 10 T cell receptor beta chains from one sample, sequenced in a study of cytomegalovirus exposure and HLA in healthy donors. A multiplex PCR was run with 60 Vbeta primers and 13 Jbeta primers. Libraries were prepared by immunoSEQ multiplex PCR; TCRdb keeps only in-frame clonotypes and omits some of them. The table records about 190,000 clones, around 90% of them present only once. The sample comprised PBMCs. Receptors were obtained from a boy between 2 and 10 years old in good health and CMV-seronegative.

This clone was recorded only once. This sequence joins TRBV30 and TRBJ2-1, with D perhaps matching TRBD1 (6 bases). V was pared by 1 base and J by 2 bases, with 12 bases between. CDR3 length: 15 residues. CDR1 GTSNPN and CDR2 SVGIG come from the germline V gene (reference sequence). CDR3 nucleotide sequence: TGTGCCTGGAGTGCGAACAGGGCGGCCTACAATGAGCAGTTCTTC. Translation gives CAWSANRAAYNEQFF. The full variable domain, with the rest looked up from reference TRBV30 and TRBJ2-1, is SQTIHQWPATLVQPVGSPLSLECTVEGTSNPNLYWYRQAAGRGLQLLFYSVGIGQISSEVPQNLSASRPQDRQFILSSKKLLLSDSGFYLCAWSANRAAYNEQFFGPGTRLTVL.

This clone was observed once. The CDR3 reads CASSPQRGSTDTQYF. The CDR3, as DNA: TGTGCCAGCAGCCCCCAGCGGGGTAGCACAGATACGCAGTATTTT. V is TRBV2 and J is TRBJ2-3; 7 nucleotides align to TRBD2. CDR1 and CDR2 (germline): SNHLY, FYNNEI. There are 15 residues in the CDR3. The ends lost 6 bases at V and 0 bases at J; junction bases unmatched: 6.

The chain is built from TRBV7-9 and TRBJ1-4, with D perhaps matching TRBD1 (5 bases). Germline V gives CDR1 SEHNR, CDR2 FQNEAQ (reference sequence). This CDR3 contains 15 residues. V was clipped by 3 bases and J by 0 bases, with 8 bases between them. The CDR3 here is CASSFDSTTNEKLFF. The CDR3 coding sequence is TGTGCCAGCAGCTTTGACAGTACAACTAATGAAAAACTGTTTTTT.

The chain uses TRBV5-1 and TRBJ2-5, with 9 bases aligning to TRBD1. The germline V gene has CDR1 SGHRS and CDR2 YFSETQ. V lost 5 bases and J lost 5; bases outside the gene matches: 7. This CDR3 has 14 amino acids. CDR3 coding DNA: TGCGCCAGCAGGGCGGGACAGGGAGGGGAGACCCAGTACTTC. Residues: CASRAGQGGETQYF.

The chain has TRBV30 and TRBJ1-4; D unclear. From germline, CDR1 is GTSNPN and CDR2 SVGIG (reference sequence). There are 14 residues in the CDR3. Trimming stripped 5 bases from V and 4 bases from J, with 14 bases between. The CDR3 sequence is CAWGGYEFNEKLFF. CDR3 sequence (DNA): TGTGCCTGGGGAGGATACGAGTTTAATGAAAAACTGTTTTTT.

This clone has only a few counts. The chain links TRBV5-1 to TRBJ1-1; the D gene is possibly TRBD1 (5 bases). Germline V gene sequence: CDR1 SGHRS, CDR2 YFSETQ. V lost 1 base and J lost 3, with 7 bases in between. The CDR3 is made up of 13 amino acids. The CDR3 sequence is CASSLQGDTEAFF. The DNA of the CDR3 is TGCGCCAGCAGCTTGCAAGGGGACACTGAAGCTTTCTTT.

This clone has only one observation. The chain recombines TRBV7-9 with TRBJ1-2; no definite D call. The V gene lost 6 bases and the J gene lost 3 bases, with 17 bases spanning the gap. The CDR3 has 15 residues. Germline V gene sequence: CDR1 SEHNR, CDR2 FQNEAQ (reference sequence). Here the CDR3 reads CASRPGFKPDYGYTF. The CDR3 DNA follows: TGTGCCAGCAGACCGGGATTTAAACCAGACTATGGCTACACCTTC.

The chain joins TRBV7-9 to TRBJ2-1, with TRBD2 as a possible D gene (6 bases). CDR3 length: 15 residues. CDR1 and CDR2 from the germline V gene are SEHNR and FQNEAQ (reference sequence). V lost 2 bases and J lost 8, with 16 bases in between. CDR3 coding DNA: TGTGCCAGCAGCTTAACGGGACTGACGACAGATGAGCAGTTCTTC. Protein: CASSLTGLTTDEQFF.

The V and J genes are TRBV5-1 and TRBJ2-2; 10 bases are shared with TRBD2. Germline CDR1 SGHRS, CDR2 YFSETQ. The ends lost 4 bases at V and 5 bases at J; junction bases unmatched: 8. The CDR3 contains 16 residues. The CDR3 bases are TGCGCCAGCAGCAGAGAGACTAGCGGGCCGACCGGGGAGCTGTTTTTT. This translates into CASSRETSGPTGELFF.

The rearrangement joins TRBV18 to TRBJ2-2; D is ambiguous. Germline V lookup: CDR1 KGHSH, CDR2 LQKENI. The CDR3 is 13 amino acids. The V and J ends lost 5 bases and 7 bases respectively, with 11 bases between them. The CDR3 loop reads CASSLAPVGELFF. CDR3 DNA: TGTGCCAGCTCATTGGCCCCTGTCGGGGAGCTGTTTTTT. The complete variable domain, with remaining parts taken from reference TRBV18 and TRBJ2-2, reads NAGVMQNPRHLVRRRGQEARLRCSPMKGHSHVYWYRQLPEEGLKFMVYLQKENIIDESGMPKERFSAEFPKEGPSILRIQQVVRGDSAAYFCASSLAPVGELFFGEGSRLTVL.